This section outlines one TCR beta chain sequence together with its context. Its target is unknown. This entry is derived from a study of T cell responses to AZD1222 COVID-19 vaccine. Study outcomes and limitations: The study identified only a handful of AZD1222 recipients as seropositive at baseline.

Germline CDR1 reads SGHVS; CDR2 reads FQNEAQ. There are 13 residues in the CDR3. Trimming stripped 4 bases from V and 3 bases from J, with 9 bases between. Repertoires were generated with immunoSEQ multiplex PCR, while TCRdb's copy carries only in-frame clones and drops some. This table holds approximately 90,000 clones, roughly 90% found once. The sample consisted of peripheral blood, taken on day 0 of AZD1222 vaccination. This sequence was found in an adult in good health. The rearrangement links TRBV7-8 to TRBJ1-1; the D is unclear. The CDR3 DNA reads as TGTGCCAGCAGCTCAAATCGGGACACTGAAGCTTTCTTT. It encodes CASSSNRDTEAFF.